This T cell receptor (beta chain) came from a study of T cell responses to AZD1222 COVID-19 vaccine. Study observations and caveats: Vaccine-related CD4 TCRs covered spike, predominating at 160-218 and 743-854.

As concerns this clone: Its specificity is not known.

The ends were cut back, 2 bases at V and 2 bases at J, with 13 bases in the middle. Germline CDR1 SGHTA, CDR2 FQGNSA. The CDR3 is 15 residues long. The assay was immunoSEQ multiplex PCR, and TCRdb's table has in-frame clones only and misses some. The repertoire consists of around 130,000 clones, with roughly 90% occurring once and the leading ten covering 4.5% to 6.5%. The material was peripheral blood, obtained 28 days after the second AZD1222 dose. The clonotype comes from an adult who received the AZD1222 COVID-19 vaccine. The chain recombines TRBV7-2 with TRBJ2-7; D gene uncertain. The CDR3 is CASSLRFAGTYEQYF. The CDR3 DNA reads TGTGCCAGCAGCTTACGTTTTGCAGGAACCTACGAGCAGTACTTC. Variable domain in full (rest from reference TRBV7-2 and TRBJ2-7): GAGVSQSPSNKVTEKGKDVELRCDPISGHTALYWYRQSLGQGLEFLIYFQGNSAPDKSGLPSDRFSAERTGGSVSTLTIQRTQQEDSAVYLCASSLRFAGTYEQYFGPGTRLTVT.